This record covers a single T cell receptor beta chain. These data belong to a study of CD8 T cells in Susac syndrome. Germline assignment: CDR1 DFQATT and CDR2 SNEGSKA (reference sequence). The CDR3 is 16 amino acids. Unmatched junction bases numbered 2, after V lost 2 bases and J lost 2 bases. Sequencing of TCR beta covered CD8+ and CD4+ T cells obtained from blood. RNA was extracted with the RNeasy kit, and a quantity of roughly 0.45 to 1 ug was reverse transcribed using random hexamers. TCRdb passed the immunoSEQ multiplex PCR reads through MiXCR, listing each CDR3 protein once. The data contain about 300,000 distinct CDR3 sequences, about 92% of them singletons.

The specimen sequenced was CD4+ T cells from PBMCs. The chain is built from TRBV20-1 and TRBJ2-6, with TRBD2 matching over 11 bases. This TCR derives from a human donor with multiple sclerosis. CDR3 nucleotide sequence: TGCAGTGCTAGAACTAGCGGGAGTACTGGGGCCAACGTCCTGACTTTC. Its translation is CSARTSGSTGANVLTF.